These 25 T cell receptor beta chains originate from one sample sequenced in a study of metastatic and nonmetastatic thyroid tumors. TCRdb reprocessed the PCR reads via MiXCR. The table records around 20,000 clones, approximately 10% of them present only once. Patients underwent thyroid surgery, and none had received any treatment before it. The sequencing input was blood. The receptors were gathered from a female donor with papillary thyroid cancer or a benign thyroid nodule (not recorded which). Some clones in this sample may be carry-over from other donors' samples.

At least ten counts were recorded for this clone. The sample contains more than one DNA sequence encoding this CDR3. The chain combines TRBV6-1 with TRBJ2-3, with a tentative D call TRBD2 (6 bases). The CDR3 consists of 15 residues. V was trimmed by 6 bases and J by 1 base, leaving 14 bases between them. CDR1 and CDR2 from the germline V gene are MNHNS and SASEGT. The CDR3 nucleotides are TGTGCCAGCAGGCTGACCCGGAGGGGCACAGATACGCAGTATTTT. This translates into CASRLTRRGTDTQYF.

This clone has more than one count but fewer than ten. The chain couples TRBV6-2 or TRBV6-3 to TRBJ2-1; possibly TRBD2 for D (5 bases). Per the germline V gene, CDR1 is MNHEY and CDR2 is SVGEGT. This CDR3 region has 15 residues. V lost 5 bases and J lost 7, with 18 bases in between. CDR3 nucleotides: TGTGCCAGCAGTCCGTCGTGGACTCTTTGGAATGAGCAGTTCTTC. This codes for CASSPSWTLWNEQFF.

To note about this clone: A read error may explain this, as a much larger clone is one base away. The chain carries TRBV7-7 and TRBJ2-5, with D perhaps matching TRBD1 or TRBD2 (6 bases each). CDR1 and CDR2 (germline): SSHAT, FNYEAQ (reference sequence). The CDR3 spans 14 residues. The CDR3 nucleotides are TGTGCTAGCAGCCGACAGGTGACCGGGGGGACCCAGTACTTC. Amino acid sequence: CASSRQVTGGTQYF.

This clone was seen at least ten times. The chain combines TRBV7-8 with TRBJ1-1; D is perhaps TRBD1 (5 bases). Between the trimmed V and J ends, which lost 4 bases and 5 bases, there was a span of 14 bases. The CDR3 consists of 14 residues. Germline CDR1 SGHVS, CDR2 FQNEAQ. CDR3 nucleotides: TGTGCCAGCAGCTCGTCCAGGGTAGGAACTGAAGCTTTCTTT. This encodes CASSSSRVGTEAFF.

This clone was detected a few times. The gene calls are TRBV25-1 and TRBJ2-5; D gene ambiguous. The CDR3 loop spans 14 amino acids. Trimming removed 4 bases from V and 1 base from J, with 10 bases in between. In germline, CDR1 is MGHDK, CDR2 SYGVNS. The CDR3 nucleotides read TGTGCCAGCAGTGGATCGGAAAGCCAAGAGACCCAGTACTTC. This translates into CASSGSESQETQYF.

V and J are TRBV7-3 and TRBJ2-1, with 11 positions matching TRBD1. The CDR3 covers 15 residues. V lost 1 base, J lost 7 bases, and 3 bases stayed unmatched. In germline, CDR1 is SGHTA, CDR2 FQGTGA. CDR3 protein: CASSLRGQGANEQFF. The CDR3 DNA reads as TGTGCCAGCAGCTTAAGAGGACAGGGGGCAAATGAGCAGTTCTTC. Complete variable domain (other parts from reference TRBV7-3 and TRBJ2-1): GAGVSQTPSNKVTEKGKYVELRCDPISGHTALYWYRQSLGQGPEFLIYFQGTGAADDSGLPNDRFFAVRPEGSVSTLKIQRTERGDSAVYLCASSLRGQGANEQFFGPGTRLTVL.

This clone was recorded many times. Different DNA sequences within this sample yield the same CDR3. The V call is TRBV4-2, the J call TRBJ2-7, with a tentative D call TRBD2 (7 bases). The CDR3 contains 15 residues. Between the trimmed V and J ends, which lost 1 base and 4 bases, there was a span of 14 bases. The germline gives CDR1 LGHNA, CDR2 YNFKEQ. The CDR3 DNA is TGTGCCAGCAGCCAAGGCCGCGGGGGCACGTACGAGCAGTACTTC. Its translation: CASSQGRGGTYEQYF.

This clone appeared a few times. Other DNA sequences within the sample encode an identical CDR3. The V and J genes are TRBV29-1 and TRBJ2-1; TRBD2 matches 13 bases. The CDR3 spans 15 residues. Trimming cost V 0 bases and J 8 bases; bases outside gene matches: 4. The V gene's germline CDR1 is SQVTM and CDR2 ANQGSEA. The DNA for the CDR3 is TGCAGCGTTGAAGATCCTGGACTAGCGGGAGATGAGCAGTTCTTC. Its translation is CSVEDPGLAGDEQFF.

The table lists this clone with many counts. The V and J genes are TRBV10-2 and TRBJ2-7; D remains unclear. Germline CDR1 reads WSHSY; CDR2 reads SAAADI. The CDR3 has 13 amino acids. Trimming stripped 2 bases from V and 2 bases from J, with 7 bases between. CDR3 in amino acids: CASSEHVTYEQYF. The CDR3, as DNA: TGCGCCAGCAGTGAGCATGTAACCTACGAGCAGTACTTC.

By sample share, this clone is medium-sized. V and J are TRBV6-1 and TRBJ2-7; the match to TRBD2 covers 13 bases. The CDR3 sequence is 13 residues long. V was pared by 8 bases and J by 5 bases, with 3 bases of the junction left unmatched. CDR1 and CDR2 from the germline V gene are MNHNS and SASEGT. As DNA, the CDR3 is TGTGCCAGCGGACTAGCGGGAGTTAACGAGCAGTACTTC. Protein sequence: CASGLAGVNEQYF.

Details on this clone: One end of the junction is discordant with germline, which a read error may explain. The chain has TRBV5-1 and TRBJ1-1, with D unresolved. Germline V gives CDR1 SGHRS, CDR2 YFSETQ. This CDR3 is built from 12 residues. This chain's CDR3 is CASSFERTEAFF. The CDR3 bases are TGTGCCAGCAGCTTTGAAAGGACTGAAGCTTTCTTT.

This clone was seen at least ten times. The chain uses TRBV18 and TRBJ2-1; 14 nucleotides match TRBD2. The CDR3 has 15 amino acids. The V segment lost 2 bases and the J segment 9 bases; nucleotides outside the gene matches: 3. From germline, CDR1 is KGHSH and CDR2 LQKENI. CDR3 in amino acids: CASSPGTSGSSEQFF. For the CDR3, the DNA is TGTGCCAGCTCACCAGGGACTAGCGGGAGTAGTGAGCAGTTCTTC.

This clone was observed at least ten times. CDR3 sequence (DNA): TGTGCCAGCAGCGCTCAGGGCCTCTTCGGCACAGATACGCAGTATTTT. This translates into CASSAQGLFGTDTQYF. The V call is TRBV7-9, the J call TRBJ2-3, with a weak D call TRBD1 (5 bases). V was cut by 5 bases and J by 1 base, with 16 bases left in between. The CDR3 covers 16 residues. The germline V gene encodes CDR1 SEHNR and CDR2 FQNEAQ (reference sequence).

This clone was picked up many times. The genes are TRBV4-3 and TRBJ2-1; D possibly matches TRBD1 or TRBD2 (6 bases each). The ends were cut back, 5 bases at V and 0 bases at J, with 8 bases in the middle. The CDR3 is 14 residues long. Germline loops: CDR1 LGHNA, CDR2 YSLEER. The CDR3 protein is CASSWGASYNEQFF. DNA of the CDR3: TGCGCCAGCAGCTGGGGGGCCTCCTACAATGAGCAGTTCTTC.

This clone was seen repeatedly, ten times or more. This chain connects TRBV7-3 to TRBJ2-1, with 7 nucleotides matching TRBD2. V was clipped by 3 bases and J by 6 bases; unmatched bases: 2. CDR3 length: 13 residues. Germline V gene data show CDR1 as SGHTA and CDR2 as FQGTGA. The CDR3 reads CASSLGGSNEQFF. The CDR3 DNA reads as TGTGCCAGCAGCTTGGGAGGGAGCAATGAGCAGTTCTTC.

This clone was counted ten times or more. The V gene is TRBV20-1, the J gene TRBJ2-7; maybe TRBD2 (6 bases). The CDR3 runs 14 residues. Germline CDR1 is DFQATT and CDR2 is SNEGSKA (reference sequence). Between the trimmed V and J ends, which lost 5 bases and 0 bases, there was a span of 14 bases. This CDR3 is CSARRDLSSYEQYF. The CDR3 DNA follows: TGCAGTGCTCGAAGGGACTTAAGCTCCTACGAGCAGTACTTC.

This clone was found many times. The chain carries TRBV20-1 and TRBJ2-1, with D possibly matching TRBD2 (5 bases). Germline CDR1 DFQATT, CDR2 SNEGSKA (reference sequence). V gave up 4 bases and J gave up 2 bases, with 12 bases separating them. This CDR3 contains 14 residues. CDR3 region: CSATTGRAYNEQFF. CDR3 nucleotide sequence: TGCAGTGCTACAACGGGAAGGGCCTACAATGAGCAGTTCTTC.

With respect to this clone: Other DNA sequences of this sample code for an identical CDR3. This sequence joins TRBV19 and TRBJ2-5; TRBD1 agrees at 7 bases. Germline trimming cut 1 base from V and 1 base from J; bases unmatched to any gene: 3. Germline V CDR1 and CDR2: LNHDA, SQIVND (reference sequence). This CDR3 has 15 amino acids. As DNA, the CDR3 is TGTGCCAGTAGTATAGCCCGGGACAGCCAAGAGACCCAGTACTTC. Its translation: CASSIARDSQETQYF.

The rearrangement links TRBV2 to TRBJ1-2; D gene unclear. CDR3 length: 14 residues. CDR1 SNHLY and CDR2 FYNNEI come from the germline V gene. Trimming shortened V by 0 bases and J by 2 bases, and 7 bases separated the two germline ends. This CDR3 is CASSEAARNYGYTF. The CDR3 nucleotides are TGTGCCAGCAGTGAAGCGGCCCGCAACTATGGCTACACCTTC.

This chain connects TRBV20-1 to TRBJ2-5, with TRBD2 identical over 15 bases. The CDR3 sequence is 13 residues long. The J segment lost 4 bases and the V segment lost 6 bases, leaving 0 bases of the junction unmatched. Germline CDR1 DFQATT, CDR2 SNEGSKA (reference sequence). The CDR3 reads CSAGLAGGETQYF. In DNA, the CDR3 is TGCAGTGCGGGACTAGCGGGAGGAGAGACCCAGTACTTC.

This clone came up many times. The CDR3 bases are TGTGCCAGCAGAGCATCGAAGGACAGGTCCTACGAGCAGTACTTC. Protein product: CASRASKDRSYEQYF. This rearrangement joins TRBV7-9 to TRBJ2-7; TRBD1 aligns across 7 bases. The junction had 9 bases not matched to a gene; V was cut back by 6 bases and J by 1 base. Germline CDR1 reads SEHNR; CDR2 reads FQNEAQ (reference sequence). The CDR3 runs to 15 residues.

This clone has a count of ten or more. V usage is TRBV7-6 and J usage is TRBJ2-7, with 7 bases lining up with TRBD1. V lost 6 bases, J lost 6 bases, and 2 bases stayed unmatched. The CDR3 consists of 11 residues. Germline CDR1 reads SGHVS; CDR2 reads FNYEAQ. CDR3 nucleotides: TGTGCCAGCAGTACAGGGGCCGAGCAGTACTTC. Residues: CASSTGAEQYF.

By proportion, this clone is medium-sized. V is TRBV6-1 and J is TRBJ2-7, with D possibly matching TRBD1 (5 bases). The germline gives CDR1 MNHNS, CDR2 SASEGT. Trimming stripped 6 bases from V and 4 bases from J, with 19 bases between. The CDR3 sequence is 15 residues long. DNA for the CDR3: TGTGCCAGCAGCCGAGGACAAGGACCACCATACGAGCAGTACTTC. Its protein is CASSRGQGPPYEQYF.

This clone was detected many times. The V call is TRBV6-2 or TRBV6-3, the J call TRBJ1-5; tentatively, D is TRBD1 (6 bases). The CDR3 extends over 13 amino acids. The germline V gene encodes CDR1 MNHEY and CDR2 SVGEGT. The germline V and J ends were trimmed by 6 bases and 5 bases, with 11 bases remaining between them. CDR3 sequence (DNA): TGTGCCAGCAGAGAGGACAGCCATCAGCCCCAGCATTTT. Translation: CASREDSHQPQHF.

There are many counts of this clone. Other DNA variants within this sample encode the same CDR3. This chain connects TRBV3-1 to TRBJ2-3; 7 bases align to TRBD2. V dropped 0 bases and J dropped 3; count of bases not matched to a gene: 9. Germline V lookup: CDR1 LGHDT, CDR2 YNNKEL (reference sequence). The CDR3 runs 17 residues. The CDR3 sequence: CASSQDLTSVKTDTQYF. The CDR3 DNA follows: TGTGCCAGCAGCCAAGATCTAACTAGCGTGAAGACAGATACGCAGTATTTT.